The T cell receptor beta chain described here comes from a study of regulatory T cells in long-lasting Graves disease. Findings and limits, study-wide: New patients shared more than 950 public clonotypes, and persistent patients shared more, with around 2,600. Patients with persistent Graves' had lower TCR diversity than newly diagnosed patients. Study was limited to peripheral blood, excluding thyroid tissue.

As to time point: newly diagnosed GD, antithyroid drugs for less than 3 months. The TCR library was made from RNA extracted from PBMCs. Building the TCR beta libraries relied on iRepertoire HTBI primers, and CDR3 regions underwent Arm-PCR. TCRdb re-derived calls from the multiplex PCR reads in MiXCR, one entry per CDR3 protein. The sample has more than 300,000 distinct CDR3 sequences, 10% to 15% seen once. The sample holds many counts of this clonotype. Its target is not known. The CDR3 loop spans 12 amino acids. Deletions cut 6 bases from V and 8 bases from J, with 14 bases between. From germline, CDR1 is DFQATT and CDR2 SNEGSKA (reference sequence). These sequences were also reported in another study, on T cells in Graves' hyperthyroidism and ophthalmopathy. That study adds: TCR CDR3 regions were first amplified by RT-PCR with HTBI primers.

J is TRBJ2-1 and V is TRBV20-1; D remains unclear. The TCR comes from a woman between 18 and 30 years old with Graves disease. This specimen was peripheral blood mononuclear cells (PBMCs), taken at new diagnosis, from a patient treated with antithyroid drugs. For the CDR3, the DNA is TGCAGTGCCGGGCGAGCGTCCTATGAGCAGTTCTTC. The encoded protein is CSAGRASYEQFF.